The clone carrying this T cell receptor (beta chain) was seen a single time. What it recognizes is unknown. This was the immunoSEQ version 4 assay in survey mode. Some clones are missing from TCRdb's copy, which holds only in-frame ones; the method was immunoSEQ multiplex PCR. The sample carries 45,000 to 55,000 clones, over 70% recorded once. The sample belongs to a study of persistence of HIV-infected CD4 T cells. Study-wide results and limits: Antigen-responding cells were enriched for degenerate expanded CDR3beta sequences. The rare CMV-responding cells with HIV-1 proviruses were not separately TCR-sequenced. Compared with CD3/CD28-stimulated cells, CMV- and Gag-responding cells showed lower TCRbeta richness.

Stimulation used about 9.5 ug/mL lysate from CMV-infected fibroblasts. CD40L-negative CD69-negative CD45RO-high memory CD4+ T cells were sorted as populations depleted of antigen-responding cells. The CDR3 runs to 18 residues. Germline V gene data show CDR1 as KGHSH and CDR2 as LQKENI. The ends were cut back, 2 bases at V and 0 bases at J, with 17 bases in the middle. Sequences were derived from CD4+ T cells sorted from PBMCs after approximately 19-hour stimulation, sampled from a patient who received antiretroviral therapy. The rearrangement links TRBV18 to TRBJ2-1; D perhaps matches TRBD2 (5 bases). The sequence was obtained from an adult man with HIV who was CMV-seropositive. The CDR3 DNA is TGTGCCAGCTCACCAGGAAGGCTGAGCGGTTACTCCTACAATGAGCAGTTCTTC. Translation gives CASSPGRLSGYSYNEQFF.